Following are 31 T cell receptor beta chains from one sample sequenced in a study of brain T cells in children with intractable seizures. Stated time point: blood from clinic visit 5 months post-surgery; TSC patient then seizure free. The protocol was immunoSEQ multiplex PCR, while the TCRdb copy is restricted to in-frame clones and leaves out a portion. The sample lists about 340,000 clones, 93% occurring once. Material: peripheral blood, obtained 5 to 6 months after surgery. The receptors were gathered from a boy under three years old with tuberous sclerosis and intractable seizures.

The gene calls are TRBV6-5 and TRBJ1-3; 8 bases align to TRBD1. V gave up 6 bases and J gave up 7 bases; unmatched junction bases: 11. The CDR3 length is 15 residues. The germline CDR1 and CDR2 sequences are MNHEY and SVGAGI. Here the CDR3 DNA reads TGTGCCAGCAGATTGGGTCAGGGGGCCGTGAACACCATATATTTT. Its protein is CASRLGQGAVNTIYF.

V usage is TRBV29-1 and J usage is TRBJ1-2; D is undetermined. V lost 3 bases to trimming and J lost 6 bases, with 14 bases between them. CDR1 and CDR2 from the germline V gene are SQVTM and ANQGSEA. This CDR3 comprises 13 residues. The CDR3: CSVDPGERHGYTF. DNA for the CDR3: TGCAGCGTTGACCCTGGGGAAAGGCATGGCTACACCTTC.

Notes on this clone: This CDR3 is also generated by other DNA sequences in the sample. J is TRBJ2-2 and V is TRBV9, with D uncertain. V lost 0 bases to trimming and J lost 4 bases, with 4 bases between them. In germline, CDR1 is SGDLS, CDR2 YYNGEE. The CDR3 consists of 13 residues. CDR3: CASSVVSTGELFF. The CDR3 nucleotides are TGTGCCAGCAGCGTAGTTAGCACCGGGGAGCTGTTTTTT. Together with reference TRBV9 and TRBJ2-2, the CDR3 gives the full variable domain: DSGVTQTPKHLITATGQRVTLRCSPRSGDLSVYWYQQSLDQGLQFLIQYYNGEERAKGNILERFSAQQFPDLHSELNLSSLELGDSALYFCASSVVSTGELFFGEGSRLTVL.

The chain joins TRBV9 to TRBJ1-2, with a tentative D call TRBD1 (5 bases). V shed 4 bases and J shed 4 bases, with 14 bases lying between them. The CDR3 totals 14 residues. CDR1 and CDR2 from the germline V gene are SGDLS and YYNGEE. CDR3 region: CASSPTDGTYGYTF. CDR3 DNA sequence: TGTGCCAGCAGCCCTACGGACGGGACCTATGGCTACACCTTC.

The chain carries TRBV19 and TRBJ1-5; weak D call: TRBD1 (5 bases). V dropped 6 bases and J dropped 7 bases, with 10 bases sitting between them. This CDR3 comprises 12 residues. The germline V gene has CDR1 LNHDA and CDR2 SQIVND (reference sequence). Here the CDR3 DNA reads TGTGCCAGTAGGGGGGTTGGACAGCCCCAGCATTTT. This sequence encodes CASRGVGQPQHF.

The chain links TRBV10-1 to TRBJ2-1; TRBD2 matches at 8 bases. The junction had 15 bases not matched to a gene; V was cut back by 5 bases and J by 9 bases. Germline V gives CDR1 WNHNN, CDR2 SYGVQD (reference sequence). The CDR3 is made up of 16 amino acids. The CDR3 region is CASSPAIAGMSGEQFF. CDR3 DNA sequence: TGCGCCAGCAGTCCCGCGATAGCGGGAATGTCCGGTGAGCAGTTCTTC.

The chain carries TRBV7-9 and TRBJ2-5, with 7 bases lining up with TRBD1. Germline lookup yields CDR1 SEHNR and CDR2 FQNEAQ (reference sequence). The junction had 4 bases not matched to a gene; V was cut back by 5 bases and J by 1 base. CDR3 length: 14 residues. CDR3: CASSQAGGQETQYF. CDR3 bases: TGTGCCAGCAGCCAGGCAGGGGGCCAAGAGACCCAGTACTTC.

V is TRBV7-9 and J is TRBJ1-2, with 7 bases matching TRBD1. This CDR3 has 14 amino acids. Trimming took 5 bases from V and 3 from J; bases not matched to a gene: 6. CDR1 SEHNR and CDR2 FQNEAQ come from the germline V gene (reference sequence). CDR3 residues: CASSPPDRDYGYTF. The CDR3 coding sequence is TGTGCCAGCAGCCCCCCCGACAGGGACTATGGCTACACCTTC.

V usage is TRBV19 and J usage is TRBJ1-4; D is ambiguous. The CDR3 runs to 15 residues. Germline assignment: CDR1 LNHDA and CDR2 SQIVND (reference sequence). Deletions cut 4 bases from V and 1 base from J, with 10 bases between. The CDR3 loop is CASSKKAVTNEKLFF. Written as DNA, the CDR3 is TGTGCCAGTAGTAAGAAGGCTGTAACTAATGAAAAACTGTTTTTT.

The chain couples TRBV9 to TRBJ2-5; 10 bases line up with TRBD2. Unmatched junction bases numbered 11, after V lost 4 bases and J lost 5 bases. The CDR3 is made up of 16 amino acids. Germline V gene sequence: CDR1 SGDLS, CDR2 YYNGEE. Written as DNA, the CDR3 is TGTGCCAGCAGCCAGTCAGCTAGCGGGAGAAGTGAGACCCAGTACTTC. This sequence encodes CASSQSASGRSETQYF.

The chain joins TRBV11-3 to TRBJ1-5; 7 bases fit TRBD1. Germline V gene data show CDR1 as SGHNT and CDR2 as YENEEA. V shed 5 bases and J 7 bases; nucleotides not matched to a gene: 2. CDR3 length: 12 amino acids. CDR3 DNA: TGTGCCAGCAGCGACAGGGACCAGCCCCAGCATTTT. Its protein product is CASSDRDQPQHF.

The chain combines TRBV28 with TRBJ1-2; 7 bases map to TRBD1. CDR1 MDHEN and CDR2 SYDVKM come from the germline V gene. The CDR3 extends over 12 amino acids. V shed 5 bases and J 4 bases; nucleotides not matched to a gene: 1. The CDR3 protein is CASSRDSYGYTF. CDR3 sequence (DNA): TGTGCCAGCAGTCGGGACAGCTATGGCTACACCTTC.

V and J are TRBV4-1 and TRBJ1-5; no clear D. Germline CDR1 reads MGHRA; CDR2 reads YSYEKL. The V end lost 1 base, the J end lost 6 bases, and 4 bases lay between the germline ends. CDR3 size: 12 residues. As DNA, the CDR3 is TGCGCCAGCAGCCAAGCCATTCAGCCCCAGCATTTT. It translates to CASSQAIQPQHF.

V gene TRBV5-1 combines with J gene TRBJ2-6; D not resolved. The V gene lost 0 bases and the J gene lost 4 bases, with 8 bases spanning the gap. The CDR3 totals 15 residues. Germline CDR1 SGHRS, CDR2 YFSETQ. The CDR3 spells CASSLVQSGANVLTF. Written as DNA, the CDR3 is TGCGCCAGCAGCTTGGTACAGTCAGGGGCCAACGTCCTGACTTTC.

The table lists this clone with a count of one. The chain employs TRBV30 and TRBJ2-2; D is possibly TRBD1 (5 bases). V lost 4 bases and J 5 bases, leaving 11 bases between the germline ends. Germline-derived CDR1 and CDR2 are GTSNPN and SVGIG (reference sequence). The CDR3 spans 13 residues. CDR3 loop: CAWTTVGTGELFF. As DNA, the CDR3 is TGTGCCTGGACGACAGTAGGGACCGGGGAGCTGTTTTTT.

The chain combines TRBV4-1 with TRBJ2-2, with D possibly being TRBD1 (5 bases). The V gene lost 7 bases and the J gene lost 0 bases, with 15 bases spanning the gap. In germline, CDR1 is MGHRA, CDR2 YSYEKL. The CDR3 length is 16 residues. CDR3 in amino acids: CASNLLLTANTGELFF. Here the CDR3 DNA reads TGCGCCAGCAACTTATTGTTGACAGCGAACACCGGGGAGCTGTTTTTT.

This chain uses TRBV2 with TRBJ2-3; TRBD2 aligns across 8 bases. Trimming at V came to 6 bases and at J to 2 bases, leaving 7 bases not matched to a gene. Germline CDR1 reads SNHLY; CDR2 reads FYNNEI. The CDR3 runs to 15 residues. For the CDR3, the DNA is TGTGCCAGCAGCGAGATACTAGCGGCCACAGATACGCAGTATTTT. Amino acids: CASSEILAATDTQYF.

CDR3 residues: CASSDSLSTDTQYF. CDR3 coding DNA: TGTGCCAGCAGCGACAGTCTTAGCACAGATACGCAGTATTTT. This sequence joins TRBV27 and TRBJ2-3; the D gene is possibly TRBD1 (5 bases). Trimming removed 6 bases from V and 0 bases from J, with 10 bases in between. Germline V gene data show CDR1 as MNHEY and CDR2 as SMNVEV (reference sequence). The CDR3 spans 14 residues.

The V gene is TRBV3-1 (or the pseudogene TRBV3-2), the J gene TRBJ1-3; no reliable D call. The germline CDR1 and CDR2 sequences are LGHDT and YNNKEL (reference sequence). This CDR3 is 15 amino acids long. Trimming shortened V by 4 bases and J by 0 bases, and 10 bases separated the two germline ends. The CDR3 loop reads CASSPNNPSGNTIYF. CDR3 bases: TGTGCCAGCAGCCCGAATAACCCCTCTGGAAACACCATATATTTT.

This chain connects TRBV6-1 to TRBJ2-4; maybe TRBD1 (6 bases). This CDR3 has 18 residues. The V and J ends lost 3 bases and 0 bases respectively, with 18 bases between them. The germline gives CDR1 MNHNS, CDR2 SASEGT. The CDR3 here is CASSDLRDNQLAKNIQYF. The DNA of the CDR3 is TGTGCCAGCAGTGATCTCCGGGACAACCAATTAGCCAAAAACATTCAGTACTTC.

The rearrangement links TRBV4-2 to TRBJ1-1, with D unclear. Trimming cost V 0 bases and J 1 base, with 12 bases left between them. From germline, CDR1 is LGHNA and CDR2 YNFKEQ. CDR3 size: 16 residues. In DNA, the CDR3 is TGTGCCAGCAGCCAAGAAGTGGGCGGCCGGAACACTGAAGCTTTCTTT. Protein product: CASSQEVGGRNTEAFF.

The chain joins TRBV5-1 to TRBJ2-7; the D call may be TRBD1 or TRBD2 (5 bases each). The V end was cut by 2 bases, the J end by 6 bases, with 12 bases between. The germline V gene encodes CDR1 SGHRS and CDR2 YFSETQ. This CDR3 spans 13 amino acids. This CDR3 is CASSFSGTGEQYF. Written as DNA, the CDR3 is TGCGCCAGCAGCTTTTCCGGGACCGGCGAGCAGTACTTC.

V and J are TRBV10-3 and TRBJ2-7; weak D call: TRBD1 (5 bases). The CDR3 is 15 residues long. The V gene's germline CDR1 is ENHRY and CDR2 SYGVKD. Trimming removed 6 bases at V and 3 bases at J, with 18 bases between. CDR3 sequence (DNA): TGTGCCATCAGGCCCCAAAGGGGAAGAAGCTACGAGCAGTACTTC. Its protein is CAIRPQRGRSYEQYF.

The chain recombines TRBV5-1 with TRBJ2-3, with 10 bases lining up with TRBD2. This CDR3 has 17 residues. The ends lost 1 base at V and 0 bases at J; junction bases unmatched: 5. Per germline, CDR1 SGHRS and CDR2 YFSETQ. The CDR3 spells CASSLLTSGMSTDTQYF. CDR3 bases: TGCGCCAGCAGCTTGCTCACTAGCGGGATGAGCACAGATACGCAGTATTTT.

This chain connects TRBV5-6 to TRBJ2-1, with D maybe TRBD2 (6 bases). The CDR3 is 15 amino acids. The V end was cut by 0 bases, the J end by 5 bases, with 12 bases between. Germline-derived CDR1 and CDR2 are SGHDT and YYEEEE. In DNA, the CDR3 is TGTGCCAGCAGCTTGGGCGGGACCCTAAACAATGAGCAGTTCTTC. It encodes CASSLGGTLNNEQFF.

The V gene is TRBV27, the J gene TRBJ1-5; perhaps TRBD1 as D (5 bases). The length of the CDR3 is 15 residues. Per the germline V gene, CDR1 is MNHEY and CDR2 is SMNVEV (reference sequence). V lost 3 bases to trimming and J lost 9 bases, with 18 bases between them. The CDR3, as DNA: TGTGCCAGCAGTTTCCTTACCCCCGGGGGTTGGCCCCAGCATTTT. This sequence encodes CASSFLTPGGWPQHF.

CDR3 DNA sequence: TGCGCCAGCAGCTCTCAACACACGGACGAGCAGTACTTC. This gives the protein CASSSQHTDEQYF. The chain couples TRBV5-1 to TRBJ2-7; D gene unclear. Germline V gene sequence: CDR1 SGHRS, CDR2 YFSETQ. The CDR3 is 13 residues long. V gave up 3 bases and J gave up 5 bases, with 12 bases separating them. The whole variable domain, remainder taken from reference TRBV5-1 and TRBJ2-7, is KAGVTQTPRYLIKTRGQQVTLSCSPISGHRSVSWYQQTPGQGLQFLFEYFSETQRNKGNFPGRFSGRQFSNSRSEMNVSTLELGDSALYLCASSSQHTDEQYFGPGTRLTVT.

The V and J genes are TRBV3-1 (or the pseudogene TRBV3-2) and TRBJ2-4, with 12 bases lining up with TRBD2. Per the germline V gene, CDR1 is LGHDT and CDR2 is YNNKEL (reference sequence). The junction had 7 bases not matched to a gene; V was cut back by 0 bases and J by 7 bases. CDR3 size: 17 residues. The CDR3 DNA sequence: TGTGCCAGCAGCCAAGAAACTAGCGGGAGGCGGCGGAACATTCAGTACTTC. Its protein product is CASSQETSGRRRNIQYF.

The rearrangement uses TRBV10-3 and TRBJ1-2; D is uncertain. V gave up 6 bases and J gave up 3 bases, with 11 bases separating them. The CDR3 is 13 residues long. The germline CDR1 and CDR2 sequences are ENHRY and SYGVKD. The CDR3 nucleotides read TGTGCCATCAGCGCCTGGTCGGACTATGGCTACACCTTC. This translates into CAISAWSDYGYTF.

The chain is built from TRBV3-1 (or the pseudogene TRBV3-2) and TRBJ2-4, with D unresolved. Germline CDR1 and CDR2: LGHDT and YNNKEL (reference sequence). This CDR3 spans 11 amino acids. V lost 1 base, J lost 13 bases, and 8 bases lay in between. CDR3 nucleotide sequence: TGTGCCAGCAGCCAAGCATCGAACCAGTACTTC. The encoded protein is CASSQASNQYF.

The chain employs TRBV7-8 and TRBJ1-4; D is uncertain. This CDR3 region has 15 residues. Deletions cut 7 bases from V and 7 bases from J, with 19 bases between. Germline V CDR1 and CDR2: SGHVS, FQNEAQ. CDR3 DNA: TGTGCCAGCACCCTTAGCGTATCCTGGAGTGAAAAACTGTTTTTT. It specifies CASTLSVSWSEKLFF.